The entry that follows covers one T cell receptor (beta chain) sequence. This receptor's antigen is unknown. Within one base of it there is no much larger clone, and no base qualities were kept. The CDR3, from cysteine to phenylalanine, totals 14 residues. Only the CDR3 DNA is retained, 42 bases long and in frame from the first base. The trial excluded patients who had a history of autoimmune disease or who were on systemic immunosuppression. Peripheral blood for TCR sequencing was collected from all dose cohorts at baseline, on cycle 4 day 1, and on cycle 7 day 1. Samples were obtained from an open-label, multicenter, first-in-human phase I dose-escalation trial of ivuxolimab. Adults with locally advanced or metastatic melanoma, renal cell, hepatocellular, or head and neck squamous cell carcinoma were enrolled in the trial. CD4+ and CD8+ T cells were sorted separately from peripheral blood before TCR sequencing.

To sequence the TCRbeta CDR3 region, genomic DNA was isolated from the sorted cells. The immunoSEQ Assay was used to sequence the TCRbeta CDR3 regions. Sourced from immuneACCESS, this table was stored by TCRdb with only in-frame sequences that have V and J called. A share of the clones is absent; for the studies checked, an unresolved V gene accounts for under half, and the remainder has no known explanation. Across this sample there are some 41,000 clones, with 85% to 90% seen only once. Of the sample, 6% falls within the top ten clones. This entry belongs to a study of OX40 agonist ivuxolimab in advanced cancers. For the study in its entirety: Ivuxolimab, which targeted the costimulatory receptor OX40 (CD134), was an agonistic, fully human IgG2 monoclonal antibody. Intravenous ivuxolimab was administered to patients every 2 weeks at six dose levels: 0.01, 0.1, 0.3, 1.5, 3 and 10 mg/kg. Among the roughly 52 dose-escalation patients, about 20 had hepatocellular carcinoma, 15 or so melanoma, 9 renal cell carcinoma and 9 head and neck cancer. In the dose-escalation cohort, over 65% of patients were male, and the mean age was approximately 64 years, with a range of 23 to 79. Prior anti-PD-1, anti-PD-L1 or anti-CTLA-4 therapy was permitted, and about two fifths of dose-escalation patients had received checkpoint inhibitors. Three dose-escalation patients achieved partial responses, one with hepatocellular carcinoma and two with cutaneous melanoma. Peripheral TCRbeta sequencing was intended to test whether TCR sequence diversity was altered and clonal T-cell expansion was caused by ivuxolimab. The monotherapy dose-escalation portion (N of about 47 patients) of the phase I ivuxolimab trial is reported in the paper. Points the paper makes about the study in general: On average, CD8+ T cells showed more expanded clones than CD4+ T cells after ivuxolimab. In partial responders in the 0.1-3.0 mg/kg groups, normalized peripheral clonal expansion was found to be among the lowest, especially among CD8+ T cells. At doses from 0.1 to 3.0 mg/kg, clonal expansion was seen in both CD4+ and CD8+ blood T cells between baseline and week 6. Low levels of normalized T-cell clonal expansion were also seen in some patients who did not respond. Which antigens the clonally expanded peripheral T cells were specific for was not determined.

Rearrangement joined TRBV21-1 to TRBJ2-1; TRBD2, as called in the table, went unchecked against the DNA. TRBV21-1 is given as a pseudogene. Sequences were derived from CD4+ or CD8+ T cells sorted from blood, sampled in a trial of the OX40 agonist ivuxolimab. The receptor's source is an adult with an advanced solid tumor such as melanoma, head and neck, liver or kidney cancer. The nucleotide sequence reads TGTGCCAGCAGCGATGGAGGGAGTGTGTTTGTGCAGTTCTTC. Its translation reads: CASSDGGSVFVQFF.